These 26 T cell receptor beta chains came from one sample sequenced in a study of cytomegalovirus exposure and HLA in healthy donors. Here immunoSEQ multiplex PCR was the method, and the copy in TCRdb shows in-frame clones only, minus some. This sample has tens of thousands of clones; 93% occur once, and the top ten carry 3.6%. Material: PBMCs. The receptors originated from a woman between 25 and 40 years old in good health and CMV-seronegative.

V and J are TRBV6-1 and TRBJ2-4, with D tentatively TRBD2 (6 bases). CDR1 and CDR2 from the germline V gene are MNHNS and SASEGT. The CDR3 has 15 residues. The ends were cut back, 2 bases at V and 6 bases at J, with 14 bases in the middle. CDR3 sequence (DNA): TGTGCCAGCAGTGAACAGGGCATAGCGGTAAACATTCAGTACTTC. Translating gives CASSEQGIAVNIQYF.

The chain recombines TRBV5-1 with TRBJ2-7, with D perhaps TRBD1 (5 bases). The CDR3 extends over 14 amino acids. Between the trimmed V and J ends, which lost 0 bases and 6 bases, there was a span of 13 bases. CDR1 and CDR2 (germline): SGHRS, YFSETQ. DNA for the CDR3: TGCGCCAGCAGCTTGGGACAGCAGTTGGGCGAGCAGTACTTC. Protein product: CASSLGQQLGEQYF.

The chain uses TRBV9 and TRBJ1-4, with a tentative D call TRBD1 (5 bases). Germline V gene sequence: CDR1 SGDLS, CDR2 YYNGEE. Deletions cut 3 bases from V and 1 base from J, with 10 bases between. The length of the CDR3 is 15 residues. CDR3 nucleotide sequence: TGTGCCAGCAGCGGGGGGAGGGAAACTAATGAAAAACTGTTTTTT. Its translation is CASSGGRETNEKLFF. Variable domain in full (rest from reference TRBV9 and TRBJ1-4): DSGVTQTPKHLITATGQRVTLRCSPRSGDLSVYWYQQSLDQGLQFLIQYYNGEERAKGNILERFSAQQFPDLHSELNLSSLELGDSALYFCASSGGRETNEKLFFGSGTQLSVL.

V gene TRBV7-8 combines with J gene TRBJ2-1, with D perhaps matching TRBD2 (6 bases). In germline, CDR1 is SGHVS, CDR2 FQNEAQ. Trimming took 5 bases from V and 9 from J, leaving 20 bases between them. This CDR3 region has 15 residues. CDR3 bases: TGTGCCAGCAGCCCGGGGAGGACGCGGGCGGGTGAGCAGTTCTTC. It translates to CASSPGRTRAGEQFF.

The genes are TRBV7-9 and TRBJ2-1, with 14 bases lining up with TRBD2. Germline assignment: CDR1 SEHNR and CDR2 FQNEAQ (reference sequence). The CDR3 is 16 amino acids. The V segment lost 4 bases and the J segment 9 bases; nucleotides outside the gene matches: 8. The CDR3 loop reads CASSSPTSGGAFEQFF. The CDR3 nucleotides read TGTGCCAGCAGCTCCCCGACTAGCGGGGGGGCATTTGAGCAGTTCTTC. The whole variable domain, filled in from reference TRBV7-9 and TRBJ2-1, reads DTGVSQNPRHKITKRGQNVTFRCDPISEHNRLYWYRQTLGQGPEFLTYFQNEAQLEKSRLLSDRFSAERPKGSFSTLEIQRTEQGDSAMYLCASSSPTSGGAFEQFFGPGTRLTVL.

This clone was seen a single time. V and J are TRBV10-2 and TRBJ2-1; 14 bases map to TRBD2. The CDR3 has 15 residues. The J segment lost 8 bases and the V segment lost 7 bases, leaving 7 bases of the junction unmatched. Germline V lookup: CDR1 WSHSY, CDR2 SAAADI. Here the CDR3 DNA reads TGCGCCAGCACCTCGGGACTAGCGGGAGACGATGAGCAGTTCTTC. This gives the protein CASTSGLAGDDEQFF.

This clone was detected a few times. J is TRBJ1-5 and V is TRBV27; maybe TRBD1 (5 bases). Germline loops: CDR1 MNHEY, CDR2 SMNVEV (reference sequence). This CDR3 has 14 amino acids. V dropped 5 bases and J dropped 7 bases, with 15 bases sitting between them. The CDR3: CASSLGAVRQPQHF. In DNA form, the CDR3 reads TGTGCCAGCAGTCTAGGGGCAGTGAGGCAGCCCCAGCATTTT.

This chain links TRBV5-4 with TRBJ2-4, with D hard to call. The CDR3 runs to 14 residues. Germline loops: CDR1 SGHNT, CDR2 YYREEE (reference sequence). Trimming pared 2 bases from V and 4 bases from J, leaving 10 bases between. The CDR3 DNA reads TGTGCCAGCAGCTTACCCTCCCGGAAAAACATTCAGTACTTC. Translated, it gives CASSLPSRKNIQYF.

The gene calls are TRBV11-2 and TRBJ2-3; 10 nucleotides align to TRBD2. The CDR3 length is 19 residues. J gave up 0 bases and V 0 bases, and 9 bases lay outside the gene matches. CDR1 and CDR2 from the germline V gene are SGHAT and FQNNGV. CDR3 loop: CASSLDRSSGRRSTDTQYF. CDR3 coding DNA: TGTGCCAGCAGCTTAGACCGGTCTAGCGGGAGAAGGAGCACAGATACGCAGTATTTT.

This clone was counted a single time. The rearrangement links TRBV7-2 to TRBJ2-3; TRBD2 matches at 11 bases. The ends lost 1 base at V and 5 bases at J; junction bases unmatched: 2. Per the germline V gene, CDR1 is SGHTA and CDR2 is FQGNSA. The CDR3 consists of 15 residues. CDR3 sequence reads: CASSLDSGRGDTQYF. The CDR3 coding sequence is TGTGCCAGCAGCTTAGATAGCGGGAGGGGAGATACGCAGTATTTT.

The chain links TRBV18 to TRBJ2-1; the match to TRBD2 covers 13 bases. The V and J ends lost 3 bases and 7 bases, in that order; junction bases with no gene match: 9. Germline-derived CDR1 and CDR2 are KGHSH and LQKENI. The CDR3 consists of 17 residues. The CDR3 DNA is TGTGCCAGCTCACCTAGGACTAGCGGGAGTAACGGGAATGAGCAGTTCTTC. Protein sequence: CASSPRTSGSNGNEQFF.

The sample holds one count of this clone. This chain links TRBV19 with TRBJ1-4; D remains unclear. Germline assignment: CDR1 LNHDA and CDR2 SQIVND (reference sequence). V lost 2 bases and J lost 1, with 8 bases in between. This CDR3 is built from 15 residues. CDR3 in DNA: TGTGCCAGTAGTATATTAGTAGTAACTAATGAAAAACTGTTTTTT. This encodes CASSILVVTNEKLFF.

J is TRBJ2-3 and V is TRBV18, with TRBD1 identical over 9 bases. In germline, CDR1 is KGHSH, CDR2 LQKENI. The CDR3 totals 16 residues. After removal of 6 bases from V and 4 bases from J, the junction contained 11 bases not matched to a gene. CDR3: CASSPSGTGFPDTQYF. DNA for the CDR3: TGTGCCAGCTCCCCATCCGGGACAGGGTTTCCAGATACGCAGTATTTT.

V usage is TRBV30 and J usage is TRBJ2-4, with a possible D match to TRBD1 (6 bases). The CDR3 spans 16 residues. V was clipped by 3 bases and J by 1 base, with 16 bases between them. Germline CDR1 is GTSNPN and CDR2 is SVGIG (reference sequence). Here the CDR3 reads CAWRPAGADAKNIQYF. The CDR3 DNA reads TGTGCCTGGAGACCCGCAGGGGCTGACGCCAAAAACATTCAGTACTTC.

This clone was picked up one time. V gene TRBV10-1 combines with J gene TRBJ2-2; 8 nucleotides match TRBD2. The J segment lost 2 bases and the V segment lost 11 bases, leaving 19 bases of the junction unmatched. CDR1 and CDR2 (germline): WNHNN, SYGVQD (reference sequence). The CDR3 is made up of 18 amino acids. CDR3 DNA: TGCGCCGGGACCCCCCTGGCGGGGGGACCGAAAAACACCGGGGAGCTGTTTTTT. Amino acid sequence: CAGTPLAGGPKNTGELFF.

V gene TRBV19 combines with J gene TRBJ2-7; D is ambiguous. Germline loops: CDR1 LNHDA, CDR2 SQIVND (reference sequence). This CDR3 is built from 13 residues. The germline V and J ends were trimmed by 4 bases and 1 base, with 8 bases remaining between them. The CDR3 nucleotides read TGTGCCAGTAGTACCCCTCGGTCCTACGAGCAGTACTTC. It encodes CASSTPRSYEQYF.

This chain links TRBV4-1 with TRBJ2-1; 11 nucleotides align to TRBD2. Losses at the gene ends were 1 base for V and 3 bases for J; bases not matched to a gene: 11. The germline V gene encodes CDR1 MGHRA and CDR2 YSYEKL. The CDR3 is made up of 19 amino acids. The CDR3 DNA reads TGCGCCAGCAGCCAAGTCGGGGCTAGCGGGGGGACTTTCTACAATGAGCAGTTCTTC. This sequence encodes CASSQVGASGGTFYNEQFF.

This chain links TRBV11-2 with TRBJ2-3; the match to TRBD1 covers 9 bases. Unmatched junction bases numbered 8, after V lost 4 bases and J lost 3 bases. The CDR3 runs 16 residues. Germline assignment: CDR1 SGHAT and CDR2 FQNNGV. CDR3 region: CASSYRDRETTDTQYF. Here the CDR3 DNA reads TGTGCCAGCAGCTACCGGGACAGGGAGACGACAGATACGCAGTATTTT. Together with reference TRBV11-2 and TRBJ2-3, the CDR3 gives the full variable domain: EAGVAQSPRYKIIEKRQSVAFWCNPISGHATLYWYQQILGQGPKLLIQFQNNGVVDDSQLPKDRFSAERLKGVDSTLKIQPAKLEDSAVYLCASSYRDRETTDTQYFGPGTRLTVL.

The chain employs TRBV15 and TRBJ1-1; D perhaps matches TRBD1 (5 bases). The CDR3 runs to 15 residues. CDR1 is LNHNV, CDR2 YYDKDF, per germline (reference sequence). V dropped 1 base and J dropped 4 bases, with 13 bases sitting between them. CDR3 protein: CATSRGLGQGTEAFF. The CDR3, as DNA: TGTGCCACCAGCAGAGGGTTGGGTCAGGGCACTGAAGCTTTCTTT.

V and J are TRBV19 and TRBJ1-6, with a possible D match to TRBD1 (5 bases). In germline, CDR1 is LNHDA, CDR2 SQIVND (reference sequence). Trimming took 1 base from V and 7 from J, leaving 17 bases between them. The CDR3 runs to 17 residues. CDR3 coding DNA: TGTGCCAGTAGTATAGCTGGAGGGGCCCCTGGAAATTCACCCCTCCACTTT. As protein: CASSIAGGAPGNSPLHF.

The chain uses TRBV11-2 and TRBJ2-7, with 7 bases lining up with TRBD2. The J segment lost 9 bases and the V segment lost 1 base, leaving 9 bases of the junction unmatched. CDR3 length: 14 residues. Germline V CDR1 and CDR2: SGHAT, FQNNGV. The CDR3 loop reads CASSLGGGGPVQYF. The CDR3 DNA follows: TGTGCCAGCAGCTTAGGGGGGGGAGGGCCAGTGCAGTACTTC. The full variable domain, in which reference TRBV11-2 and TRBJ2-7 provide the parts outside the CDR3, is EAGVAQSPRYKIIEKRQSVAFWCNPISGHATLYWYQQILGQGPKLLIQFQNNGVVDDSQLPKDRFSAERLKGVDSTLKIQPAKLEDSAVYLCASSLGGGGPVQYFGPGTRLTVT.

The V call is TRBV11-1, the J call TRBJ2-7; the match to TRBD1 covers 9 bases. The CDR3 totals 15 residues. The V segment lost 3 bases and the J segment 5 bases; nucleotides outside the gene matches: 8. Per germline, CDR1 SGHAT and CDR2 FQDESV (reference sequence). CDR3 protein: CASSLGTGYFDEQYF. The CDR3 coding sequence is TGTGCCAGCAGCTTGGGGACAGGGTATTTCGACGAGCAGTACTTC.

The chain couples TRBV5-1 to TRBJ1-6; 7 bases are a match to TRBD1. V was pared by 4 bases and J by 10 bases, with 8 bases of the junction left unmatched. Germline V gene sequence: CDR1 SGHRS, CDR2 YFSETQ. CDR3 length: 14 residues. The CDR3 region is CASSPDRSGSPLHF. DNA for the CDR3: TGCGCCAGCAGCCCGGACAGGTCTGGGTCACCCCTCCACTTT.

The chain joins TRBV28 to TRBJ1-3; D is ambiguous. Germline values: CDR1 MDHEN, CDR2 SYDVKM. V was trimmed by 2 bases and J by 0 bases, leaving 8 bases between them. The CDR3 has 15 residues. The CDR3 loop reads CASSLGGSSGNTIYF. DNA of the CDR3: TGTGCCAGCAGTTTAGGCGGTAGCTCTGGAAACACCATATATTTT.

The CDR3 coding sequence is TGTGCCATCAGTGAGGGAAGGAGGGGGGGCACGGCCCCAGAGACCCAGTACTTC. It codes for CAISEGRRGGTAPETQYF. The V and J genes are TRBV10-3 and TRBJ2-5; D might be TRBD2 (7 bases). This CDR3 comprises 18 residues. Trimming removed 2 bases from V and 4 bases from J, with 23 bases in between. Germline V gives CDR1 ENHRY, CDR2 SYGVKD.

A single count supports this clone. The chain couples TRBV5-1 to TRBJ1-4; the D gene is possibly TRBD1 (5 bases). Trimming removed 0 bases at V and 3 bases at J, with 6 bases between. The CDR3 consists of 14 residues. CDR1 and CDR2 from the germline V gene are SGHRS and YFSETQ. The CDR3 DNA is TGCGCCAGCAGCTTGGGACAGCCTAATGAAAAACTGTTTTTT. Protein product: CASSLGQPNEKLFF.